This T cell receptor (beta chain) was obtained from a study of blood T cell repertoires in COVID-19. Across the whole study: Both acute and convalescent COVID-19 samples were obtained from the United States, Italy and Spain. T cells, B-cell-depleted T cells, or PBMCs supplied cDNA or gDNA.

Trimming removed 4 bases at V and 4 bases at J, with 8 bases between. The CDR3 spans 11 residues. Germline V gives CDR1 DFQATT, CDR2 SNEGSKA (reference sequence). The authors' processing: Estimates of nucleated cell counts were drawn from the amplification of reference gene primers. Here immunoSEQ multiplex PCR was the method, and the copy in TCRdb shows in-frame clones only, minus some. V and J calls plus clone size are reproduced from that table; the DNA served to infer D and trimming. The sample yields 200,000 to 300,000 clones, around 90% seen once. Sequencing was performed on peripheral blood. The sequence was collected from a human donor in a cohort sampled during active COVID-19. This rearrangement joins TRBV20-1 to TRBJ2-7; no reliable D call. The CDR3 region has the DNA TGCAGTGCTATGGAGCTATACGAGCAGTACTTC. This sequence encodes CSAMELYEQYF.